This T cell receptor (beta chain) is drawn from a study of blood T cell repertoires in COVID-19 (TCRdb year 2020). Regarding the complete study: Samples covering the acute and convalescent phases of COVID-19 were provided by collaborators in the United States, Italy and Spain. The prospective study material was composed of cDNA or gDNA derived from T cells, B-cell-depleted T cells, or PBMCs. The dataset comprised deeply sampled blood TCRbeta repertoires from subjects exposed to, actively infected with, or recovered from COVID-19. The repertoires were made available in a free public database intended to serve as a resource for research on the immune response to SARS-CoV-2. The samples were drawn from the first 160 participants of the ongoing ImmuneRACE study and from 950 to 1,500 subjects provided by 6 global collaborators. Sample metadata almost always included a de-identified subject ID, COVID-19 status, age in years and sex. Where HLA class I and class II types were available, the types were taken from metadata supplied by the sample provider, not from assay-based typing. Overall results and qualifications from the work: Clinical and demographic metadata were provided uncurated, with the amount varying by source and participant.

There are 15 amino acids in the CDR3, from cysteine to phenylalanine inclusive. Taken from the germline V gene, the CDR1 and CDR2 loops are ENHRY and SYGVKD. In Seattle, one collaborating source enrolled patients while the infection was active and tracked those patients longitudinally over the course of disease. Collaborating institutions collected whole blood in K2EDTA tubes following their own protocols. Collaborator samples were shipped for TCRbeta analysis as frozen whole blood, isolated PBMCs, or DNA extracted from either sample type. This clone was seen once. The target of this receptor is not known. The DNA is omitted, as the CDR3 cannot be located on it reliably, and the CDR3 follows TCRdb's listing. TCRbeta CDR3 regions were amplified from genomic DNA using the immunoSEQ Assay, a bias-controlled multiplex PCR. Concerning the study's data processing: Nucleated cell counts per sample were estimated from amplification of reference gene primers within the assay. To quantify the absolute abundance of each unique TCRbeta CDR3 rearrangement, sequence reads were collapsed and filtered. Productive Simpson clonality was computed per sample as the square root of Simpson's diversity index over productive rearrangements. TCRdb took this table from immuneACCESS and kept in-frame rearrangements with V and J called. Such tables lack part of the clones; where checked against another copy, unresolved V genes explain under half of the gap, and the rest is unexplained. The DNA gave D and trimming, while V, J and clone size come from that table. The sample table holds fewer than 85,000 clones, of which 83% were seen once. The ten largest account for around 7% of the sample.

This receptor was identified in a man aged 25-40 years with COVID-19, enrolled during active disease. Specimen: peripheral blood. The chain uses TRBV10-3 and TRBJ2-4; TRBD2, the table's D call, lacks a check against the DNA. CDR3 loop: CAISESVAGGSGRYF.